These 28 T cell receptor beta chains were sequenced from one sample in a study of T cell responses to AZD1222 COVID-19 vaccine. Here immunoSEQ multiplex PCR was the method, and the copy in TCRdb shows in-frame clones only, minus some. The table has about 110,000 clones, roughly 90% seen once; the top ten hold approximately 1.3%. The sequenced sample was peripheral blood, obtained on day 0 of AZD1222 vaccination. These receptors originate from an adult in good health.

The CDR3 here is CASSQPSLQWTGGAFF. The CDR3 DNA reads as TGTGCCAGCAGCCAGCCTAGTCTTCAATGGACAGGGGGAGCTTTCTTT. The chain carries TRBV6-2 or TRBV6-3 and TRBJ1-1, with 10 positions matching TRBD1. Germline V gene data show CDR1 as MNHEY and CDR2 as SVGEGT. CDR3 length: 16 residues. V shed 6 bases and J 10 bases; nucleotides not matched to a gene: 17.

The chain recombines TRBV7-9 with TRBJ2-5; D is unresolved. V gave up 0 bases and J gave up 4 bases, with 3 bases separating them. The CDR3 is 12 residues long. The germline CDR1 and CDR2 sequences are SEHNR and FQNEAQ (reference sequence). CDR3 in amino acids: CASSLARETQYF. For the CDR3, the DNA is TGTGCCAGCAGCTTAGCGAGAGAGACCCAGTACTTC.

The rearrangement links TRBV15 to TRBJ2-5, with 10 nucleotides matching TRBD2. Trimming cost V 0 bases and J 7 bases; bases outside gene matches: 11. From germline, CDR1 is LNHNV and CDR2 YYDKDF (reference sequence). CDR3 length: 17 amino acids. CDR3: CATSRESTSGVAWTQYF. In nucleotides, the CDR3 is TGTGCCACCAGCAGAGAGAGCACTAGCGGGGTGGCGTGGACCCAGTACTTC.

CDR3: CASSERQLVIVGQPQHF. The DNA of the CDR3 is TGTGCCAGTAGTGAAAGACAGTTGGTTATTGTAGGTCAGCCCCAGCATTTT. The chain links TRBV19 to TRBJ1-5; tentative D call: TRBD1 (5 bases). This CDR3 spans 17 amino acids. Germline CDR1 LNHDA, CDR2 SQIVND (reference sequence). V lost 5 bases, J lost 6 bases, and 23 bases lay in between. The full variable domain, completed using reference TRBV19 and TRBJ1-5, is DGGITQSPKYLFRKEGQNVTLSCEQNLNHDAMYWYRQDPGQGLRLIYYSQIVNDFQKGDIAEGYSVSREKKESFPLTVTSAQKNPTAFYLCASSERQLVIVGQPQHFGDGTRLSIL.

A single count supports this clone. The chain is built from TRBV27 and TRBJ1-5; no reliable D call. This CDR3 has 12 amino acids. The germline V gene encodes CDR1 MNHEY and CDR2 SMNVEV (reference sequence). V was clipped by 7 bases and J by 5 bases, with 9 bases between them. The CDR3: CASNPKYQPQHF. The DNA of the CDR3 is TGTGCCAGCAATCCAAAATATCAGCCCCAGCATTTT.

The chain couples TRBV5-3 to TRBJ2-3; D is ambiguous. TRBV5-3 is classed as an ORF, of uncertain function. V shed 5 bases and J shed 0 bases, with 13 bases lying between them. This CDR3 has 15 amino acids. The DNA of the CDR3 is TGTGCCAGAAGGGAGATGGGTTTCAGCACAGATACGCAGTATTTT. This sequence encodes CARREMGFSTDTQYF.

The gene calls are TRBV5-5 and TRBJ1-1; no reliable D call. This CDR3 is 13 amino acids long. Germline V gene data show CDR1 as SGHKS and CDR2 as YYEKEE (reference sequence). Trimming cost V 0 bases and J 5 bases, with 8 bases left between them. The CDR3 reads CASSLVGFTEAFF. The CDR3 nucleotides are TGTGCCAGCAGCTTGGTCGGTTTTACTGAAGCTTTCTTT.

The V call is TRBV9, the J call TRBJ2-6; D is uncertain. Trimming shortened V by 0 bases and J by 4 bases, and 5 bases separated the two germline ends. The CDR3 spans 14 residues. Germline V CDR1 and CDR2: SGDLS, YYNGEE. CDR3 coding DNA: TGTGCCAGCAGCGTAGGGGCCGGGGCCAACGTCCTGACTTTC. Protein sequence: CASSVGAGANVLTF.

The chain has TRBV2 and TRBJ1-1, with D possibly TRBD1 on 6 matching bases. This CDR3 contains 13 residues. Germline CDR1 SNHLY, CDR2 FYNNEI. V was shortened by 8 bases and J by 2 bases, with 12 bases between the two germline ends. The CDR3 here is CASCDRLNTEAFF. The CDR3 nucleotides read TGTGCCAGCTGCGACAGGTTAAACACTGAAGCTTTCTTT.

V and J are TRBV28 and TRBJ2-6; 7 nucleotides match TRBD1. This CDR3 has 20 residues. V was clipped by 1 base and J by 1 base; unmatched bases: 13. Germline V gives CDR1 MDHEN, CDR2 SYDVKM. The CDR3 is CASSLSTGVGKQSGANVLTF. CDR3 nucleotide sequence: TGTGCCAGCAGTTTATCCACAGGGGTGGGAAAACAATCTGGGGCCAACGTCCTGACTTTC.

This chain joins TRBV11-2 and TRBJ1-1; no clear D gene. Trimming left V 1 base short and J 6 bases short, with 15 bases between. The germline V gene has CDR1 SGHAT and CDR2 FQNNGV. The CDR3 loop spans 15 amino acids. The CDR3: CASSLVEGPPPEAFF. The CDR3 DNA sequence: TGTGCCAGCAGCTTAGTCGAAGGCCCCCCACCTGAAGCTTTCTTT.

This clone is a singleton in its sample. This sequence joins TRBV18 and TRBJ2-7, with D perhaps assigned TRBD1 or TRBD2 (6 bases each). The CDR3 totals 15 residues. The germline V gene has CDR1 KGHSH and CDR2 LQKENI. The ends were cut back, 1 base at V and 2 bases at J, with 12 bases in the middle. CDR3 nucleotides: TGTGCCAGCTCACCACAGGGGGGAATCGCCTACGAGCAGTACTTC. Amino acids: CASSPQGGIAYEQYF.

This chain joins TRBV5-1 and TRBJ1-2; D is uncertain. The V gene's germline CDR1 is SGHRS and CDR2 YFSETQ. This CDR3 is 12 amino acids long. Trimming took off 6 bases at V and 2 bases at J, with 8 bases between the two ends. The CDR3 loop is CASTSENYGYTF. The DNA for the CDR3 is TGCGCCAGCACGTCAGAGAACTATGGCTACACCTTC.

This chain connects TRBV6-2 or TRBV6-3 to TRBJ1-2, with D maybe TRBD1 (5 bases). The V end lost 5 bases, the J end lost 0 bases, and 19 bases lay between the germline ends. CDR1 is MNHEY, CDR2 SVGEGT, per germline. CDR3 size: 17 residues. CDR3 region: CASSTGPTLLPNYGYTF. Here the CDR3 DNA reads TGTGCCAGCAGTACGGGACCGACTCTCCTACCTAACTATGGCTACACCTTC.

This chain uses TRBV5-1 with TRBJ1-1, with a tentative D call TRBD1 (6 bases). The germline V gene has CDR1 SGHRS and CDR2 YFSETQ. CDR3 size: 14 residues. V was cut by 2 bases and J by 0 bases, with 8 bases left in between. The CDR3 bases are TGCGCCAGCAGCTTCCCAGGGGTGAACACTGAAGCTTTCTTT. This codes for CASSFPGVNTEAFF. The whole variable domain, remainder taken from reference TRBV5-1 and TRBJ1-1, is KAGVTQTPRYLIKTRGQQVTLSCSPISGHRSVSWYQQTPGQGLQFLFEYFSETQRNKGNFPGRFSGRQFSNSRSEMNVSTLELGDSALYLCASSFPGVNTEAFFGQGTRLTVV.

CDR3 loop: CASRARGDVGTQYF. CDR3 nucleotide sequence: TGTGCCAGCAGAGCGCGGGGGGACGTGGGGACCCAGTACTTC. The chain combines TRBV27 with TRBJ2-5; the match to TRBD2 covers 8 bases. CDR3 length equals 14 residues. Germline CDR1 reads MNHEY; CDR2 reads SMNVEV (reference sequence). Trimming cost V 6 bases and J 7 bases; bases outside gene matches: 10.

The chain uses TRBV19 and TRBJ2-7; D may match TRBD1 or TRBD2 (5 bases each). Germline CDR1 reads LNHDA; CDR2 reads SQIVND (reference sequence). V gave up 1 base and J gave up 4 bases, with 14 bases separating them. This CDR3 has 15 residues. CDR3 DNA sequence: TGTGCCAGTAGTATAGTCGCAGGGAGTATTTACGAGCAGTACTTC. As protein: CASSIVAGSIYEQYF.

The chain joins TRBV6-5 to TRBJ1-1; D perhaps matches TRBD1 (5 bases). There are 15 residues in the CDR3. V was trimmed by 0 bases and J by 5 bases, leaving 13 bases between them. Germline V gene data show CDR1 as MNHEY and CDR2 as SVGAGI. Written as DNA, the CDR3 is TGTGCCAGCAGTTACTCGTTGGGTGGGGGGACTGAAGCTTTCTTT. Its protein is CASSYSLGGGTEAFF.

The chain has TRBV20-1 and TRBJ1-5, with D maybe TRBD1 (6 bases). The V gene's germline CDR1 is DFQATT and CDR2 SNEGSKA (reference sequence). CDR3 length: 15 amino acids. Trimming pared 3 bases from V and 1 base from J, leaving 13 bases between. The CDR3, as DNA: TGCAGTGCTAGTTTTTACAGGGTGAGCAATCAGCCCCAGCATTTT. It specifies CSASFYRVSNQPQHF.

This clone was counted a single time. The J gene is TRBJ1-1, the V gene TRBV30; TRBD1 matches at 10 bases. The CDR3 runs 13 residues. V shed 5 bases, J shed 10 bases, and the junction held 10 bases outside the gene matches. Germline values: CDR1 GTSNPN, CDR2 SVGIG (reference sequence). CDR3 region: CAWSTGGNSRAFF. DNA of the CDR3: TGTGCCTGGTCGACAGGGGGCAACTCCCGAGCTTTCTTT.

The rearrangement links TRBV7-6 to TRBJ2-1; 11 bases are shared with TRBD2. The CDR3 loop spans 17 amino acids. V gave up 5 bases and J gave up 6 bases; unmatched junction bases: 12. Germline V CDR1 and CDR2: SGHVS, FNYEAQ. In DNA form, the CDR3 reads TGTGCCAGCAGCATAAATAGCGGGGGGGCGGTTGTCAATGAGCAGTTCTTC. It codes for CASSINSGGAVVNEQFF.

V usage is TRBV7-2 and J usage is TRBJ2-2; possible D gene TRBD2, 6 bases. The CDR3 loop spans 15 amino acids. V lost 5 bases and J 7 bases, leaving 17 bases between the germline ends. The germline gives CDR1 SGHTA, CDR2 FQGNSA. CDR3: CASSPEASVNGELFF. CDR3 coding DNA: TGTGCCAGCAGCCCAGAGGCTAGCGTTAACGGGGAGCTGTTTTTT.

This chain connects TRBV28 to TRBJ2-3; 11 bases are shared with TRBD2. The germline gives CDR1 MDHEN, CDR2 SYDVKM. With V trimmed by 7 bases and J by 4 bases, 16 bases remained unmatched. The CDR3 length is 18 residues. CDR3 amino acids: CASNGQGLSGRAADTQYF. As DNA, the CDR3 is TGTGCCAGCAACGGACAGGGCCTTAGCGGGAGGGCCGCAGATACGCAGTATTTT. The full variable domain, with the rest looked up from reference TRBV28 and TRBJ2-3, is DVKVTQSSRYLVKRTGEKVFLECVQDMDHENMFWYRQDPGLGLRLIYFSYDVKMKEKGDIPEGYSVSREKKERFSLILESASTNQTSMYLCASNGQGLSGRAADTQYFGPGTRLTVL.

The chain is built from TRBV6-2 or TRBV6-3 and TRBJ1-5, with 7 bases matching TRBD1. Germline V gene lookup returns CDR1 MNHEY and CDR2 SVGEGT. V lost 2 bases and J lost 3; bases outside the gene matches: 4. There are 15 residues in the CDR3. DNA of the CDR3: TGTGCCAGCAGTTACCGACAGGGCCCCAATCAGCCCCAGCATTTT. Translated: CASSYRQGPNQPQHF.

The chain uses TRBV19 and TRBJ2-3; tentatively, D is TRBD2 (7 bases). Trimming removed 8 bases at V and 7 bases at J, with 25 bases between. The V gene's germline CDR1 is LNHDA and CDR2 SQIVND (reference sequence). The CDR3 is 16 residues long. For the CDR3, the DNA is TGTGCCAGTGGAGCCGGGGGGCGTCATGAAGGGTATACGCAGTATTTT. This gives the protein CASGAGGRHEGYTQYF.

Comments on this clone: The identical CDR3 is also encoded by other nucleotide sequences in the sample. V gene TRBV5-6 combines with J gene TRBJ1-3, with D unclear. Trimming left V 0 bases short and J 1 base short, with 5 bases between. This CDR3 comprises 14 residues. Germline CDR1 and CDR2: SGHDT and YYEEEE. The CDR3 is CASSLGNSGNTIYF. DNA of the CDR3: TGTGCCAGCAGCTTGGGGAATTCTGGAAACACCATATATTTT.

The chain employs TRBV9 and TRBJ2-7; D gene uncertain. V lost 2 bases and J 0 bases, leaving 9 bases between the germline ends. The CDR3 loop spans 14 amino acids. Per germline, CDR1 SGDLS and CDR2 YYNGEE. This chain's CDR3 is CASSVADVSYEQYF. The CDR3 nucleotides read TGTGCCAGCAGCGTGGCGGATGTCTCCTACGAGCAGTACTTC.

V usage is TRBV9 and J usage is TRBJ1-1; the D gene is possibly TRBD1 (6 bases). V lost 0 bases, J lost 6 bases, and 12 bases lay in between. Germline lookup yields CDR1 SGDLS and CDR2 YYNGEE. The CDR3 has 14 amino acids. The CDR3 region has the DNA TGTGCCAGCAGCGTAGAACAGGGAGCTGCTGAAGCTTTCTTT. Translation: CASSVEQGAAEAFF.